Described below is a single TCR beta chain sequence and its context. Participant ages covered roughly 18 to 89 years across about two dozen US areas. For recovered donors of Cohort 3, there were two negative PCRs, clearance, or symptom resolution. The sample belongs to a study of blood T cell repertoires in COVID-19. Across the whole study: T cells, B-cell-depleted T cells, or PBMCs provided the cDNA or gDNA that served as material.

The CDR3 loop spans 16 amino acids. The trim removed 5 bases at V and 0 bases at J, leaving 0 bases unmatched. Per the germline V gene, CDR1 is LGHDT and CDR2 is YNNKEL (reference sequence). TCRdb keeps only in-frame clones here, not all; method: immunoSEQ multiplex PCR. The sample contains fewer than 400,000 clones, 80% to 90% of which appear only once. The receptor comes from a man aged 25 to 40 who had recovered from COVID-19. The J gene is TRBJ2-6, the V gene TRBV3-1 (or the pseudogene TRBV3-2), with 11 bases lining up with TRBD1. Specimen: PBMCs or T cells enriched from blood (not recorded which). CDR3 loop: CASSGQGASGANVLTF. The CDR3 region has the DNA TGTGCCAGCAGCGGACAGGGGGCCTCTGGGGCCAACGTCCTGACTTTC.